One and the same sample provided the 20 T cell receptor beta chains below, sequenced in a study of T cells in Graves' hyperthyroidism and ophthalmopathy. Amplified regions were TCR beta CDR3 sequences from RNA transcripts. The TCR CDR3 was amplified in a first-round RT-PCR using the HTBI primer set. TCRdb re-derived calls from the multiplex PCR reads in MiXCR, one entry per CDR3 protein. Of fewer than 850,000 distinct CDR3 sequences listed, around a sixth are singletons. The sequencing input was blood. The receptors here all came from a middle-aged man with Graves' hyperthyroidism.

This clonotype has a count of ten or more. The CDR3 region is CASSQVASGRGTYNEQFF. The CDR3 DNA sequence: TGTGCCAGCAGCCAAGTTGCTAGCGGGAGGGGGACCTACAATGAGCAGTTCTTC. The V and J genes are TRBV14 and TRBJ2-1; 12 positions agree with TRBD2. CDR1 is SGHDN and CDR2 is FVKESK in the germline V gene. Trimming at V came to 1 base and at J to 2 bases, leaving 6 bases not matched to a gene. The CDR3 has 18 amino acids.

In this sample, this clonotype turned up many times. The V and J genes are TRBV18 and TRBJ1-5; no definite D call. Germline CDR1 reads KGHSH; CDR2 reads LQKENI. V was shortened by 5 bases and J by 4 bases, with 15 bases between the two germline ends. This CDR3 has 15 amino acids. The CDR3 loop reads CASSGQESVNQPQHF. CDR3 coding DNA: TGTGCCAGCTCAGGCCAGGAATCAGTAAATCAGCCCCAGCATTTT. The full variable domain, its missing parts supplied by reference TRBV18 and TRBJ1-5, is NAGVMQNPRHLVRRRGQEARLRCSPMKGHSHVYWYRQLPEEGLKFMVYLQKENIIDESGMPKERFSAEFPKEGPSILRIQQVVRGDSAAYFCASSGQESVNQPQHFGDGTRLSIL.

The chain employs TRBV10-3 and TRBJ2-7; 7 bases are shared with TRBD1. V trimming: 0 bases; J trimming: 6 bases; junction bases outside the gene matches: 11. Germline-derived CDR1 and CDR2 are ENHRY and SYGVKD. The CDR3 sequence is 16 residues long. The CDR3 nucleotides are TGTGCCATCAGTGAGTCTGTAGGACAGGCGACAGCCGAGCAGTACTTC. Translation: CAISESVGQATAEQYF.

This sequence joins TRBV2 and TRBJ2-1; D is uncertain. Trimming shortened V by 7 bases and J by 9 bases, and 7 bases separated the two germline ends. Germline V CDR1 and CDR2: SNHLY, FYNNEI. The CDR3 length is 10 residues. The DNA of the CDR3 is TGTGCCAGCACGCGCAGTGAGCAGTTCTTC. This sequence encodes CASTRSEQFF.

This chain joins TRBV10-3 and TRBJ2-1; D is unclear. Trimming removed 0 bases from V and 10 bases from J, with 10 bases in between. The germline CDR1 and CDR2 sequences are ENHRY and SYGVKD. This CDR3 comprises 13 residues. DNA for the CDR3: TGTGCCATCAGTGAGTCGGGGTTGCCCGAGCAGTTCTTC. Its protein is CAISESGLPEQFF.

In its sample, this clonotype was seen many times. Here the CDR3 reads CASSYSGGSSYEQYF. The CDR3 nucleotides are TGTGCCAGCAGTTACTCTGGCGGGAGCTCCTACGAGCAGTACTTC. The chain links TRBV6-5 to TRBJ2-7; 7 nucleotides match TRBD2. The V and J ends lost 0 bases and 0 bases, in that order; junction bases with no gene match: 2. The CDR3 is 15 residues long. From germline, CDR1 is MNHEY and CDR2 SVGAGI.

This clonotype was counted ten times or more. The rearrangement links TRBV2 to TRBJ1-3, with TRBD1 as a possible D gene (5 bases). The CDR3 is 14 amino acids. The V gene lost 5 bases and the J gene lost 1 base, with 9 bases spanning the gap. Germline V gene data show CDR1 as SNHLY and CDR2 as FYNNEI. CDR3 protein: CASSFDRSGNTIYF. The CDR3 region has the DNA TGTGCCAGCAGTTTCGACAGATCTGGAAACACCATATATTTT.

In its sample, this clonotype was seen a few times. The gene calls are TRBV5-8 and TRBJ1-1; 9 bases are a match to TRBD1. This CDR3 spans 15 amino acids. Germline V gene data show CDR1 as SGHTS and CDR2 as YDEGEE. With V trimmed by 4 bases and J by 7 bases, 11 bases remained unmatched. DNA for the CDR3: TGTGCCAGCAGCCCCGGACAGGGGATTTCCCTTGAAGCTTTCTTT. It yields the protein CASSPGQGISLEAFF.

In its sample, this clonotype was seen many times. The chain couples TRBV6-1 to TRBJ2-7; D is uncertain. Germline assignment: CDR1 MNHNS and CDR2 SASEGT. This CDR3 has 12 residues. The V and J ends lost 6 bases and 3 bases respectively, with 9 bases between them. The CDR3 loop reads CASSRHGYEQYF. The DNA for the CDR3 is TGTGCCAGCAGCCGCCACGGCTACGAGCAGTACTTC.

In its sample, this clonotype was seen a few times. This rearrangement joins TRBV7-3 to TRBJ2-2; 10 bases fit TRBD1. Germline V CDR1 and CDR2: SGHTA, FQGTGA. The CDR3 contains 16 residues. V was pared by 5 bases and J by 5 bases, with 8 bases of the junction left unmatched. In DNA, the CDR3 is TGTGCCAGCAGCCCCCCCGGGACAGGGGATACCGGGGAGCTGTTTTTT. It codes for CASSPPGTGDTGELFF.

The V gene is TRBV20-1, the J gene TRBJ2-2, with D uncertain. The CDR3 totals 14 residues. V was pared by 6 bases and J by 1 base, with 12 bases between. The germline V gene encodes CDR1 DFQATT and CDR2 SNEGSKA (reference sequence). This CDR3 is CSAAGDWNTGELFF. In DNA, the CDR3 is TGCAGTGCCGCTGGAGATTGGAACACCGGGGAGCTGTTTTTT.

This clonotype was observed many times. The gene calls are TRBV3-1 and TRBJ1-2; no reliable D call. CDR3 length: 15 residues. The V end lost 0 bases, the J end lost 4 bases, and 12 bases lay between the germline ends. Germline V lookup: CDR1 LGHDT, CDR2 YNNKEL (reference sequence). For the CDR3, the DNA is TGTGCCAGCAGCCAAGAAGGAAGGGAGGGCTATGGCTACACCTTC. Amino acid sequence: CASSQEGREGYGYTF.

Remarks on this clonotype: A read error is possible here, since a much larger clone lies one base away. V and J are TRBV7-3 and TRBJ2-1, with D uncertain. Trimming took off 0 bases at V and 1 base at J, with 10 bases between the two ends. Germline lookup yields CDR1 SGHTA and CDR2 FQGTGA. This CDR3 has 16 residues. CDR3 in DNA: TGTGCCAGCAGCTTAACTAGGTACTCTTCCTACAATGAGCAGTTCTTC. Translated: CASSLTRYSSYNEQFF.

This clonotype was observed many times. The chain links TRBV9 to TRBJ2-7; 7 positions agree with TRBD1. V dropped 2 bases and J dropped 5; count of bases not matched to a gene: 7. The V gene's germline CDR1 is SGDLS and CDR2 YYNGEE. The CDR3 covers 14 residues. CDR3 in amino acids: CASSVGDSRHEQYF. In nucleotides, the CDR3 is TGTGCCAGCAGCGTGGGGGACAGTCGTCACGAGCAGTACTTC.

A remark on this clonotype: A much bigger clone sits one base away, suggesting this may be a read error. V and J are TRBV5-6 and TRBJ1-1, with TRBD1 matching over 9 bases. Germline V lookup: CDR1 SGHDT, CDR2 YYEEEE. The CDR3 contains 14 residues. The CDR3 reads CASSVTGGDTEASF. CDR3 nucleotide sequence: TGTGCCAGCAGCGTGACAGGGGGTGACACTGAAGCTTCCTTT.

This clonotype was counted between two and nine times. The rearrangement links TRBV19 to TRBJ2-1; TRBD2 matches 8 bases. V gave up 4 bases and J gave up 4 bases; unmatched junction bases: 12. In germline, CDR1 is LNHDA, CDR2 SQIVND (reference sequence). This CDR3 is 17 amino acids long. CDR3 loop: CASSTRLLAELYNEQFF. The CDR3 nucleotides read TGTGCCAGTAGTACCCGACTACTAGCGGAGTTATACAATGAGCAGTTCTTC. The whole variable domain, filled in from reference TRBV19 and TRBJ2-1, reads DGGITQSPKYLFRKEGQNVTLSCEQNLNHDAMYWYRQDPGQGLRLIYYSQIVNDFQKGDIAEGYSVSREKKESFPLTVTSAQKNPTAFYLCASSTRLLAELYNEQFFGPGTRLTVL.

In its sample, this clonotype was seen a few times. J is TRBJ1-2 and V is TRBV19; tentative D call: TRBD1 (5 bases). Between the trimmed V and J ends, which lost 3 bases and 3 bases, there was a span of 8 bases. The CDR3 extends over 13 amino acids. Germline V gene sequence: CDR1 LNHDA, CDR2 SQIVND (reference sequence). DNA of the CDR3: TGTGCCAGTAGTATGGGGACCGACTATGGCTACACCTTC. Translation: CASSMGTDYGYTF.

This clonotype was detected only a few times. This chain joins TRBV5-1 and TRBJ1-5, with TRBD1 matching over 9 bases. V was pared by 4 bases and J by 10 bases, with 6 bases of the junction left unmatched. Germline V gene data show CDR1 as SGHRS and CDR2 as YFSETQ. CDR3 length equals 13 residues. DNA for the CDR3: TGCGCCAGCAGCACAAGGACAGGGGATCCCCAGCATTTT. This encodes CASSTRTGDPQHF.

The chain employs TRBV27 and TRBJ2-3, with 7 bases lining up with TRBD2. The CDR3 spans 16 residues. V lost 6 bases, J lost 6 bases, and 15 bases stayed unmatched. Germline V gives CDR1 MNHEY, CDR2 SMNVEV (reference sequence). The CDR3 bases are TGTGCCAGCAGCCAACAAGCAATTTCACTAGCGGATACGCAGTATTTT. This translates into CASSQQAISLADTQYF.

This clonotype appeared a few times. This chain uses TRBV10-1 with TRBJ2-3; D not resolved. Trimming took 0 bases from V and 6 from J, leaving 13 bases between them. Germline values: CDR1 WNHNN, CDR2 SYGVQD (reference sequence). This CDR3 has 15 amino acids. The CDR3 bases are TGCGCCAGCAGTGAGTCGGCCCTGGAAAAGGATACGCAGTATTTT. Residues: CASSESALEKDTQYF.